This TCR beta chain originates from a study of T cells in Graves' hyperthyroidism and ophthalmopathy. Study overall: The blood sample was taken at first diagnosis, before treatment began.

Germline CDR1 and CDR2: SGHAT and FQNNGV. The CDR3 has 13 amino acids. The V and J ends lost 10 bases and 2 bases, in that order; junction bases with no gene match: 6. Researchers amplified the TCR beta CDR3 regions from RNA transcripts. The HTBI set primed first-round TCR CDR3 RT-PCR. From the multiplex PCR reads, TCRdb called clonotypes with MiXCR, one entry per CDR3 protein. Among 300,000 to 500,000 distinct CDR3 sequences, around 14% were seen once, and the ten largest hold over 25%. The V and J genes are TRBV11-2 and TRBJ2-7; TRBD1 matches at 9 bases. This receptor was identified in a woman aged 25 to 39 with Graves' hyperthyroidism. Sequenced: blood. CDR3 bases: TGTGCCATCAGGGACAGGGACGCCTACGAGCAGTACTTC. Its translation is CAIRDRDAYEQYF. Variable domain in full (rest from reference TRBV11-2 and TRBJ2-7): EAGVAQSPRYKIIEKRQSVAFWCNPISGHATLYWYQQILGQGPKLLIQFQNNGVVDDSQLPKDRFSAERLKGVDSTLKIQPAKLEDSAVYLCAIRDRDAYEQYFGPGTRLTVT.